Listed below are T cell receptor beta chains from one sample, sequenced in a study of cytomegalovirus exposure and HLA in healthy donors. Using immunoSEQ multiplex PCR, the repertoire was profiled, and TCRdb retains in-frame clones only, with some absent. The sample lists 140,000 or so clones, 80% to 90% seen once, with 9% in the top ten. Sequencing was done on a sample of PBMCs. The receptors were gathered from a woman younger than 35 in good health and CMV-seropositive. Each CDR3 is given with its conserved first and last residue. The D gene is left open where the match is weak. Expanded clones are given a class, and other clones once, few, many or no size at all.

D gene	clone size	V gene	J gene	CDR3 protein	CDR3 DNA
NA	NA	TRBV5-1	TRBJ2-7	CASSLLVREDYEQYF	TGCGCCAGCAGCTTGCTGGTCAGGGAAGACTACGAGCAGTACTTC
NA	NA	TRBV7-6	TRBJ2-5	CASSSTSGETQYF	TGTGCCAGCAGCTCTACTTCGGGAGAGACCCAGTACTTC
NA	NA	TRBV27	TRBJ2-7	CASSLSGGSYEQYF	TGTGCCAGCAGTTTATCCGGGGGCTCCTACGAGCAGTACTTC
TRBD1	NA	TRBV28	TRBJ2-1	CASSLNRGFVNEQFF	TGTGCCAGCAGCTTAAACAGGGGTTTCGTCAATGAGCAGTTCTTC
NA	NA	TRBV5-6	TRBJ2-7	CASSRGSYEQYF	TGTGCCAGCAGCCGGGGGTCCTACGAGCAGTACTTC
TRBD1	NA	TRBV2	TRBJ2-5	CASSETGARETQYF	TGTGCCAGCAGTGAAACAGGGGCGCGAGAGACCCAGTACTTC
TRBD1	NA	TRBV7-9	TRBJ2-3	CASSLGQGAFSDTQYF	TGTGCCAGCAGCTTAGGGCAGGGGGCATTCTCAGATACGCAGTATTTT
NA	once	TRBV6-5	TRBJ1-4	CASSRSQGKLFF	TGTGCCAGCAGCCGATCACAGGGAAAACTGTTTTTT
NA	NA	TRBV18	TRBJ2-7	CASSPNSPGVSEQYF	TGTGCCAGCTCACCCAACTCCCCCGGGGTAAGCGAGCAGTACTTC
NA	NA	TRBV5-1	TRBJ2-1	CASSLDGYNEQFF	TGCGCCAGCAGCTTGGACGGGTACAATGAGCAGTTCTTC
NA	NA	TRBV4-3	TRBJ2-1	CASSLNNEQFF	TGCGCCAGCAGCCTCAACAATGAGCAGTTCTTC
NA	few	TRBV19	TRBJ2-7	CASSIGPYEQYF	TGTGCCAGTAGTATAGGGCCCTACGAGCAGTACTTC
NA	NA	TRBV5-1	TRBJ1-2	CASSYEPENYGYTF	TGCGCCAGCAGCTATGAACCCGAGAACTATGGCTACACCTTC
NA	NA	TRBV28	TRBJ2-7	CASSLPGHPYEQYF	TGTGCCAGCAGTTTACCGGGACATCCCTACGAGCAGTACTTC
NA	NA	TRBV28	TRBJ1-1	CASRSTALGAFF	TGTGCCAGCAGGTCGACAGCCTTGGGAGCTTTCTTT
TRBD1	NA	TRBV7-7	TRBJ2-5	CASSLLRGQTQYF	TGTGCCAGCAGCTTACTCAGGGGGCAGACCCAGTACTTC